Presented here are 18 T cell receptor beta chains from one specimen sequenced in a study of control samples from healthy donors and cancer patients. Libraries were prepared by immunoSEQ multiplex PCR; TCRdb keeps only in-frame clonotypes and omits some of them. The sample lists about 79,000 clones, 90% to 95% occurring once. The sample consisted of PBMCs. These receptor sequences come from a woman between 35 and 50 years old with lung cancer.

The rearrangement joins TRBV29-1 to TRBJ1-1; D perhaps matches TRBD1 (6 bases). V lost 6 bases to trimming and J lost 0 bases, with 8 bases between them. From germline, CDR1 is SQVTM and CDR2 ANQGSEA. This CDR3 is built from 12 residues. The CDR3 protein is CSVQGMNTEAFF. CDR3 in DNA: TGCAGCGTCCAGGGGATGAACACTGAAGCTTTCTTT.

This clone was seen once. The chain links TRBV6-5 to TRBJ2-7; 7 bases fit TRBD1. Germline V gene lookup returns CDR1 MNHEY and CDR2 SVGAGI. The CDR3 runs 14 residues. V dropped 4 bases and J dropped 0; count of bases not matched to a gene: 3. The DNA for the CDR3 is TGTGCCAGCAGTTCCGGGGACAGCTCCTACGAGCAGTACTTC. Residues: CASSSGDSSYEQYF.

In this sample, this clone turned up once. The V gene is TRBV5-1, the J gene TRBJ2-1; D may match TRBD1 or TRBD2 (5 bases each). V shed 4 bases and J shed 9 bases, with 11 bases lying between them. Germline V gene data show CDR1 as SGHRS and CDR2 as YFSETQ. The length of the CDR3 is 12 residues. In DNA form, the CDR3 reads TGCGCCAGCAGCCTGGGACGAGTTGAGCAGTTCTTC. As protein: CASSLGRVEQFF.

This rearrangement joins TRBV29-1 to TRBJ1-1, with 7 bases identical to TRBD1. CDR1 is SQVTM and CDR2 is ANQGSEA in the germline V gene. The V and J ends lost 7 bases and 3 bases, in that order; junction bases with no gene match: 17. This CDR3 has 16 residues. For the CDR3, the DNA is TGCAGCGCCCAACCCCTCTTACAGGGGAGGGACACTGAAGCTTTCTTT. It yields the protein CSAQPLLQGRDTEAFF.

The rearrangement links TRBV6-2 or TRBV6-3 to TRBJ1-1; TRBD1 aligns across 7 bases. J gave up 0 bases and V 5 bases, and 6 bases lay outside the gene matches. This CDR3 has 15 residues. Germline V lookup: CDR1 MNHEY, CDR2 SVGEGT. CDR3: CASSRIRGLNTEAFF. The CDR3, as DNA: TGTGCCAGCAGTAGAATAAGGGGGCTGAACACTGAAGCTTTCTTT.

This rearrangement joins TRBV11-2 to TRBJ2-7, with D tentatively TRBD1 (6 bases). The CDR3 is 16 amino acids. V was cut by 4 bases and J by 2 bases, with 18 bases left in between. CDR1 and CDR2 (germline): SGHAT, FQNNGV. The CDR3, as DNA: TGTGCCAGCAGCTATGTAACTGGGGGCCCTACCTACGAGCAGTACTTC. Protein: CASSYVTGGPTYEQYF.

The rearrangement joins TRBV5-1 to TRBJ1-1; unclear D gene. The CDR3 is made up of 14 amino acids. V lost 2 bases and J lost 6, with 14 bases in between. Looked up from germline, CDR1 is SGHRS and CDR2 is YFSETQ. CDR3: CASSFGGELAEAFF. For the CDR3, the DNA is TGCGCCAGCAGCTTTGGTGGGGAGCTCGCTGAAGCTTTCTTT.

DNA of the CDR3: TGTGCCAGCAGTTCGACTAGAGCGCAGTATTTT. Its protein product is CASSSTRAQYF. The chain couples TRBV28 to TRBJ2-3; tentative D call: TRBD2 (6 bases). The germline V gene encodes CDR1 MDHEN and CDR2 SYDVKM. Trimming left V 4 bases short and J 10 bases short, with 9 bases between. The CDR3 extends over 11 amino acids.

The chain has TRBV10-3 and TRBJ2-2; 8 nucleotides align to TRBD1. V shed 2 bases and J 7 bases; nucleotides not matched to a gene: 6. Germline CDR1 ENHRY, CDR2 SYGVKD. This CDR3 spans 15 amino acids. CDR3 in amino acids: CAISEGQGRLGELFF. In DNA form, the CDR3 reads TGTGCCATCAGTGAGGGACAGGGACGCCTCGGGGAGCTGTTTTTT.

The genes are TRBV7-2 and TRBJ2-1, with 13 bases matching TRBD2. The CDR3 is 17 residues long. CDR1 and CDR2 (germline): SGHTA, FQGNSA. The V gene end was trimmed by 4 bases and the J gene end by 4 bases; junction bases not matched to a gene: 7. Here the CDR3 reads CASSSRLAGGFYNEQFF. CDR3 coding DNA: TGTGCCAGCAGCTCGAGACTAGCGGGGGGCTTTTACAATGAGCAGTTCTTC.

The rearrangement joins TRBV19 to TRBJ1-6; 7 bases match TRBD1. J gave up 13 bases and V 5 bases, and 8 bases lay outside the gene matches. Germline values: CDR1 LNHDA, CDR2 SQIVND (reference sequence). This CDR3 spans 13 amino acids. The CDR3 here is CASSPDRENPLHF. As DNA, the CDR3 is TGTGCCAGTAGTCCCGACAGGGAGAACCCCCTCCACTTT.

This chain links TRBV29-1 with TRBJ1-1, with D uncertain. Looked up from germline, CDR1 is SQVTM and CDR2 is ANQGSEA. The CDR3 length is 13 residues. Trimming cost V 3 bases and J 4 bases, with 12 bases left between them. The CDR3: CSVDAGSGTEAFF. In DNA form, the CDR3 reads TGCAGCGTTGATGCAGGCTCGGGCACTGAAGCTTTCTTT.

This chain joins TRBV2 and TRBJ1-5, with D maybe TRBD1 (5 bases). The germline V and J ends were trimmed by 6 bases and 4 bases, with 7 bases remaining between them. Germline assignment: CDR1 SNHLY and CDR2 FYNNEI. The length of the CDR3 is 12 residues. The CDR3 region has the DNA TGTGCCAGCAGCGAGGGGAATCAGCCCCAGCATTTT. Translating it yields CASSEGNQPQHF.

The chain couples TRBV7-9 to TRBJ1-5; D ambiguous. V shed 2 bases and J shed 5 bases, with 7 bases lying between them. The CDR3 contains 13 residues. Germline V lookup: CDR1 SEHNR, CDR2 FQNEAQ (reference sequence). CDR3 region: CASSLQAYQPQHF. CDR3 bases: TGTGCCAGCAGCTTACAAGCGTATCAGCCCCAGCATTTT.

The chain carries TRBV13 and TRBJ2-3; TRBD1 matches 7 bases. V lost 5 bases, J lost 2 bases, and 4 bases stayed unmatched. CDR1 PRHDT and CDR2 FYEKMQ come from the germline V gene (reference sequence). The CDR3 extends over 14 amino acids. CDR3 sequence: CASSGDRNTDTQYF. Written as DNA, the CDR3 is TGTGCCAGCAGCGGGGACAGAAACACAGATACGCAGTATTTT.

The rearrangement links TRBV29-1 to TRBJ2-3; D is tentatively TRBD1 or TRBD2 (5 bases each). V was pared by 5 bases and J by 7 bases, with 19 bases between. Germline CDR1 is SQVTM and CDR2 is ANQGSEA. The CDR3 runs 14 residues. The DNA of the CDR3 is TGCAGCGTTAAGTCGGGACCCATCTCAAATACGCAGTATTTT. As protein: CSVKSGPISNTQYF.

The chain carries TRBV19 and TRBJ2-7; TRBD2 is a possible D gene (5 bases). With 3 bases removed from V and 6 bases from J, the gap between germline ends came to 15 bases. This CDR3 has 14 amino acids. Germline CDR1 LNHDA, CDR2 SQIVND (reference sequence). The CDR3 region is CASSIGSASGEQYF. In nucleotides, the CDR3 is TGTGCCAGTAGTATCGGTAGCGCGTCCGGCGAGCAGTACTTC.

The chain recombines TRBV19 with TRBJ2-7; tentatively, D is TRBD1 or TRBD2 (5 bases each). Germline-derived CDR1 and CDR2 are LNHDA and SQIVND (reference sequence). Trimming pared 3 bases from V and 0 bases from J, leaving 9 bases between. This CDR3 comprises 14 residues. CDR3 region: CASSMGDYSYEQYF. CDR3 nucleotides: TGTGCCAGTAGTATGGGGGATTACTCCTACGAGCAGTACTTC.